This is a list of T cell receptor beta chains from one sample in a study of blood T cell repertoires in COVID-19. Sequencing used immunoSEQ multiplex PCR; TCRdb keeps in-frame clones, though not all of them. The table includes a few hundred thousand clones, more than 70% detected once. Sequenced sample: peripheral blood. The source of these receptors is a woman aged 50 to 65 with acute or convalescent COVID-19. Each CDR3 is given with its conserved first and last residue. The order of the fields is V gene, D gene, clone size, J gene, CDR3 protein, CDR3 DNA. The D gene is left open where the match is weak. Clone size, where shown, is once, few, many, or a class for clones that have expanded.

v_gene: TRBV6-5
d_gene: TRBD1
abundance: .
j_gene: TRBJ1-1
CDR3aa: CASSYTGQLKNTEAFF
CDR3nt: TGTGCCAGCAGTTATACGGGACAGCTAAAAAACACTGAAGCTTTCTTT

v_gene: TRBV7-2
d_gene: .
abundance: .
j_gene: TRBJ1-1
CDR3aa: CASSFTGNTEAFF
CDR3nt: TGTGCCAGCAGCTTTACGGGGAACACTGAAGCTTTCTTT

v_gene: TRBV4-3
d_gene: .
abundance: .
j_gene: TRBJ2-2
CDR3aa: CASSQEYRQDTGELFF
CDR3nt: TGCGCCAGCAGCCAAGAATACAGACAGGACACCGGGGAGCTGTTTTTT

v_gene: TRBV3-1/TRBV3-2
d_gene: .
abundance: .
j_gene: TRBJ2-7
CDR3aa: CASSQWLFPGIPHEQYF
CDR3nt: TGTGCCAGCAGCCAATGGTTATTTCCGGGTATTCCCCACGAGCAGTACTTC

v_gene: TRBV5-4
d_gene: TRBD1
abundance: .
j_gene: TRBJ1-2
CDR3aa: CASSLDRGLDGYTF
CDR3nt: TGTGCCAGCAGCTTGGACAGGGGGCTTGATGGCTACACCTTC

v_gene: TRBV30
d_gene: TRBD1
abundance: .
j_gene: TRBJ1-1
CDR3aa: CAWSVDRGWTEAFF
CDR3nt: TGTGCCTGGAGTGTAGACAGGGGGTGGACTGAAGCTTTCTTT

v_gene: TRBV6-5
d_gene: TRBD1
abundance: .
j_gene: TRBJ2-1
CDR3aa: CASAGQGAVNEQFF
CDR3nt: TGTGCCAGCGCGGGACAGGGGGCAGTCAATGAGCAGTTCTTC

v_gene: TRBV7-9
d_gene: .
abundance: .
j_gene: TRBJ1-4
CDR3aa: CASSEGQRNEKLFF
CDR3nt: TGTGCCAGCAGCGAAGGACAGCGTAATGAAAAACTGTTTTTT

v_gene: TRBV5-6
d_gene: .
abundance: .
j_gene: TRBJ1-1
CDR3aa: CASSSWGGVRGNTEAFF
CDR3nt: TGTGCCAGCAGCTCCTGGGGCGGGGTTAGGGGGAACACTGAAGCTTTCTTT

v_gene: TRBV10-2
d_gene: TRBD1
abundance: once
j_gene: TRBJ1-2
CDR3aa: CASSGTGYFHGYTF
CDR3nt: TGCGCCAGCAGTGGGACAGGGTATTTCCATGGCTACACCTTC

v_gene: TRBV24-1
d_gene: TRBD2
abundance: once
j_gene: TRBJ2-5
CDR3aa: CATSDPGGAGETQYF
CDR3nt: TGTGCCACCAGTGACCCCGGGGGGGCAGGAGAGACCCAGTACTTC

v_gene: TRBV7-2
d_gene: .
abundance: .
j_gene: TRBJ2-2
CDR3aa: CASSFRGIHTGELFF
CDR3nt: TGTGCCAGCAGCTTCAGAGGGATCCACACCGGGGAGCTGTTTTTT

v_gene: TRBV6-5
d_gene: TRBD2
abundance: few
j_gene: TRBJ2-5
CDR3aa: CASRPTSYETQYF
CDR3nt: TGTGCCAGCAGACCGACTAGCTATGAGACCCAGTACTTC

v_gene: TRBV24-1
d_gene: .
abundance: .
j_gene: TRBJ2-3
CDR3aa: CATSDTRDTQYF
CDR3nt: TGTGCCACCTCCGATACCAGAGATACGCAGTATTTT

v_gene: TRBV30
d_gene: TRBD2
abundance: .
j_gene: TRBJ2-7
CDR3aa: CAWSPGTSGTSYEQYF
CDR3nt: TGTGCCTGGAGTCCTGGGACTAGCGGGACCTCCTACGAGCAGTACTTC

v_gene: TRBV7-8
d_gene: TRBD2
abundance: .
j_gene: TRBJ2-7
CDR3aa: CASSLSGIFYEQYF
CDR3nt: TGTGCCAGCAGCCTTAGCGGGATATTCTACGAGCAGTACTTC

v_gene: TRBV27
d_gene: TRBD1
abundance: .
j_gene: TRBJ1-5
CDR3aa: CASSPGTGNQPQHF
CDR3nt: TGTGCCAGCAGTCCAGGGACAGGCAATCAGCCCCAGCATTTT

v_gene: TRBV7-8
d_gene: .
abundance: .
j_gene: TRBJ2-5
CDR3aa: CASSILGGLQETQYF
CDR3nt: TGTGCCAGCAGCATCCTGGGGGGACTGCAAGAGACCCAGTACTTC

v_gene: TRBV7-2
d_gene: TRBD1
abundance: .
j_gene: TRBJ1-2
CDR3aa: CASSPGAGGANYGYTF
CDR3nt: TGTGCCAGCAGCCCGGGGGCAGGGGGAGCTAACTATGGCTACACCTTC

v_gene: TRBV13
d_gene: TRBD1
abundance: few
j_gene: TRBJ1-3
CDR3aa: CASSLQGVSSGNTIYF
CDR3nt: TGTGCCAGCAGCTTACAGGGGGTGAGCTCTGGAAACACCATATATTTT

v_gene: TRBV18
d_gene: .
abundance: .
j_gene: TRBJ1-1
CDR3aa: CASSPNQGTTEAFF
CDR3nt: TGTGCCAGCTCACCCAATCAGGGAACCACTGAAGCTTTCTTT

v_gene: TRBV4-1
d_gene: TRBD1
abundance: .
j_gene: TRBJ2-2
CDR3aa: CASSPLPGGRTGELFF
CDR3nt: TGCGCCAGCAGCCCCCTGCCAGGGGGCAGGACCGGGGAGCTGTTTTTT

v_gene: TRBV6-1
d_gene: TRBD1
abundance: .
j_gene: TRBJ1-1
CDR3aa: CASSEGLWTGGEAFF
CDR3nt: TGTGCCAGCAGTGAAGGTCTATGGACAGGGGGGGAAGCTTTCTTT

v_gene: TRBV20-1
d_gene: TRBD1
abundance: .
j_gene: TRBJ2-5
CDR3aa: CSAKDRETQYF
CDR3nt: TGCAGTGCTAAGGACAGGGAGACCCAGTACTTC

v_gene: TRBV10-3
d_gene: TRBD1
abundance: .
j_gene: TRBJ1-2
CDR3aa: CAISDTGTGNGYTF
CDR3nt: TGTGCCATCAGTGACACCGGGACAGGGAACGGCTACACCTTC

v_gene: TRBV30
d_gene: .
abundance: .
j_gene: TRBJ1-6
CDR3aa: CAWKEGRLSPLHF
CDR3nt: TGTGCCTGGAAAGAAGGCAGACTCTCACCCCTCCACTTT

v_gene: TRBV2
d_gene: .
abundance: .
j_gene: TRBJ1-4
CDR3aa: CASSDGGGYEKLFF
CDR3nt: TGTGCCAGCAGTGATGGCGGAGGGTATGAAAAACTGTTTTTT

v_gene: TRBV9
d_gene: TRBD2
abundance: .
j_gene: TRBJ2-3
CDR3aa: CASSAGSGGTRTDTQYF
CDR3nt: TGTGCCAGCAGCGCAGGGAGCGGGGGCACCCGCACAGATACGCAGTATTTT

v_gene: TRBV5-6
d_gene: .
abundance: .
j_gene: TRBJ2-2
CDR3aa: CASSFSVTGELFF
CDR3nt: TGTGCCAGCAGCTTCTCGGTCACCGGGGAGCTGTTTTTT

v_gene: TRBV7-3
d_gene: .
abundance: .
j_gene: TRBJ2-1
CDR3aa: CASSLGRGDYNEQFF
CDR3nt: TGTGCCAGCAGCTTGGGCAGGGGAGACTACAATGAGCAGTTCTTC

v_gene: TRBV3-1/TRBV3-2
d_gene: .
abundance: many
j_gene: TRBJ2-2
CDR3aa: CASSQDAGSAFGGELFF
CDR3nt: TGTGCCAGCAGCCAAGATGCAGGTTCGGCTTTTGGCGGGGAGCTGTTTTTT

v_gene: TRBV30
d_gene: .
abundance: once
j_gene: TRBJ2-1
CDR3aa: CACLPSVHNEQFF
CDR3nt: TGTGCTTGCCTCCCCTCAGTCCACAATGAGCAGTTCTTC

v_gene: TRBV15
d_gene: .
abundance: .
j_gene: TRBJ1-2
CDR3aa: CATKEQGGYGYTF
CDR3nt: TGTGCCACAAAGGAACAGGGTGGCTATGGCTACACCTTC

v_gene: TRBV18
d_gene: TRBD1
abundance: few
j_gene: TRBJ1-5
CDR3aa: CASSQGQGYQPQHF
CDR3nt: TGTGCCAGCTCACAGGGACAGGGGTATCAGCCCCAGCATTTT

v_gene: TRBV24-1
d_gene: TRBD1
abundance: .
j_gene: TRBJ2-3
CDR3aa: CATSPGTGGADTQYF
CDR3nt: TGTGCCACCAGTCCGGGGACAGGGGGGGCAGATACGCAGTATTTT

v_gene: TRBV20-1
d_gene: .
abundance: .
j_gene: TRBJ2-3
CDR3aa: CSAAEGDTQYF
CDR3nt: TGCAGTGCTGCTGAGGGAGATACGCAGTATTTT

v_gene: TRBV12-3/TRBV12-4
d_gene: .
abundance: .
j_gene: TRBJ2-7
CDR3aa: CASSLRGKVEQYF
CDR3nt: TGTGCCAGCAGTTTAAGAGGGAAAGTAGAGCAGTACTTC

v_gene: TRBV19
d_gene: .
abundance: once
j_gene: TRBJ1-5
CDR3aa: CASSWSGNSNQPQHF
CDR3nt: TGTGCCAGTAGTTGGTCAGGCAATAGCAATCAGCCCCAGCATTTT

v_gene: TRBV24-1
d_gene: TRBD2
abundance: .
j_gene: TRBJ2-3
CDR3aa: CATSDSGLAGVPDTQYF
CDR3nt: TGTGCCACCAGTGACTCGGGACTAGCGGGAGTTCCAGATACGCAGTATTTT

v_gene: TRBV10-3
d_gene: TRBD2
abundance: .
j_gene: TRBJ2-3
CDR3aa: CATWTSGGPTDTQYF
CDR3nt: TGTGCCACCTGGACTAGCGGGGGCCCCACAGATACGCAGTATTTT

v_gene: TRBV30
d_gene: .
abundance: once
j_gene: TRBJ1-2
CDR3aa: CAWEDTAYGYTF
CDR3nt: TGTGCCTGGGAGGACACGGCCTATGGCTACACCTTC

v_gene: TRBV5-8
d_gene: TRBD1
abundance: once
j_gene: TRBJ2-3
CDR3aa: CASSYWTGQDTQYF
CDR3nt: TGTGCCAGCAGCTACTGGACAGGGCAAGATACGCAGTATTTT

v_gene: TRBV3-1/TRBV3-2
d_gene: TRBD1
abundance: .
j_gene: TRBJ1-2
CDR3aa: CASSQSRDSPPYGYTF
CDR3nt: TGTGCCAGCAGCCAATCCCGGGACAGTCCCCCCTATGGCTACACCTTC

v_gene: TRBV27
d_gene: TRBD1
abundance: .
j_gene: TRBJ1-6
CDR3aa: CASRFRGQGTPLHF
CDR3nt: TGTGCCAGCAGATTCAGGGGGCAGGGGACACCCCTCCACTTT

v_gene: TRBV7-9
d_gene: .
abundance: .
j_gene: TRBJ2-1
CDR3aa: CASSSLSGSSYNEQFF
CDR3nt: TGTGCCAGCAGCTCCCTGAGCGGAAGCTCCTACAATGAGCAGTTCTTC

v_gene: TRBV3-1/TRBV3-2
d_gene: .
abundance: .
j_gene: TRBJ1-2
CDR3aa: CASSQESLSYGYTF
CDR3nt: TGTGCCAGCAGCCAAGAATCCCTTAGCTATGGCTACACCTTC

v_gene: TRBV5-1
d_gene: TRBD1
abundance: once
j_gene: TRBJ1-2
CDR3aa: CASSFDRDGYTF
CDR3nt: TGCGCCAGCAGCTTCGACAGGGATGGCTACACCTTC

v_gene: TRBV12-5
d_gene: TRBD2
abundance: .
j_gene: TRBJ2-5
CDR3aa: CATKPGLAGQETQYF
CDR3nt: TGTGCTACCAAACCGGGACTAGCGGGGCAAGAGACCCAGTACTTC

v_gene: TRBV7-9
d_gene: .
abundance: once
j_gene: TRBJ1-3
CDR3aa: CAGGSGNTIYF
CDR3nt: TGTGCCGGCGGCTCTGGAAACACCATATATTTT

v_gene: TRBV27
d_gene: TRBD2
abundance: few
j_gene: TRBJ2-7
CDR3aa: CASTPGLAAKEQYF
CDR3nt: TGTGCCAGCACCCCGGGACTAGCGGCTAAAGAGCAGTACTTC

v_gene: TRBV19
d_gene: TRBD1
abundance: .
j_gene: TRBJ1-6
CDR3aa: CASSSQGGDSPLHF
CDR3nt: TGTGCCAGTAGTTCACAGGGGGGTGATTCACCCCTCCACTTT

v_gene: TRBV11-2
d_gene: TRBD2
abundance: .
j_gene: TRBJ2-1
CDR3aa: CASSARLAGIYNEQFF
CDR3nt: TGTGCCAGCAGCGCCCGACTAGCGGGGATATACAATGAGCAGTTCTTC

v_gene: TRBV7-3
d_gene: .
abundance: .
j_gene: TRBJ2-1
CDR3aa: CASSLAASSYNEQFF
CDR3nt: TGTGCCAGCAGCTTAGCGGCCAGCTCCTACAATGAGCAGTTCTTC

v_gene: TRBV10-1
d_gene: .
abundance: many
j_gene: TRBJ2-5
CDR3aa: CASSEGGRETQYF
CDR3nt: TGCGCCAGCAGCGAAGGGGGAAGAGAGACCCAGTACTTC

v_gene: TRBV10-1
d_gene: TRBD1
abundance: .
j_gene: TRBJ1-1
CDR3aa: CASSYTRDRGPTEAFF
CDR3nt: TGCGCCAGCAGCTATACCCGGGACAGGGGGCCCACTGAAGCTTTCTTT

v_gene: TRBV20-1
d_gene: TRBD2
abundance: .
j_gene: TRBJ2-5
CDR3aa: CSASTSGQETQYF
CDR3nt: TGCAGTGCTAGTACTAGCGGCCAAGAGACCCAGTACTTC

v_gene: TRBV2
d_gene: TRBD1
abundance: .
j_gene: TRBJ1-6
CDR3aa: CASKDRGGSPLHF
CDR3nt: TGTGCCAGTAAAGACAGGGGGGGTTCACCCCTCCACTTT

v_gene: TRBV12-5
d_gene: TRBD2
abundance: .
j_gene: TRBJ2-5
CDR3aa: CASGSLGTSGGVEETQYF
CDR3nt: TGTGCTAGTGGTTCCCTAGGGACTAGCGGGGGGGTAGAGGAGACCCAGTACTTC